This T cell receptor (beta chain) was retrieved from a study of cytomegalovirus exposure and HLA in healthy donors. The method was immunoSEQ multiplex PCR; TCRdb's version includes in-frame clones alone and lacks a portion of them. The profile shows approximately 260,000 clones, 65% to 90% of them singletons. This CDR3 has 12 residues. Per the germline V gene, CDR1 is SGHRS and CDR2 is YFSETQ. Trimming pared 4 bases from V and 4 bases from J, leaving 6 bases between. The donors formed part of the roughly 120-subject validation cohort, distinct from the roughly 630-subject first cohort. Specimen: PBMCs. This TCR derives from a woman between 18 and 30 years old in good health and CMV-seronegative. The chain joins TRBV5-1 to TRBJ2-1; D not resolved. As DNA, the CDR3 is TGCGCCAGCAGCGCGAATTACAATGAGCAGTTCTTC. Translation: CASSANYNEQFF. The whole variable domain, filled in from reference TRBV5-1 and TRBJ2-1, reads KAGVTQTPRYLIKTRGQQVTLSCSPISGHRSVSWYQQTPGQGLQFLFEYFSETQRNKGNFPGRFSGRQFSNSRSEMNVSTLELGDSALYLCASSANYNEQFFGPGTRLTVL.